The clone carrying this TCR beta chain was counted between two and nine times. TCRdb passed the RT-PCR reads through MiXCR, listing each CDR3 protein once. The sample has about 960,000 distinct CDR3 sequences; approximately 19% are singletons. This sample was taken from a study of patients and donors after allogeneic stem cell transplantation. Germline V gives CDR1 WSHSY, CDR2 SAAADI. The CDR3 spans 17 residues. V shed 6 bases and J 0 bases; nucleotides not matched to a gene: 5. Sequenced material: blood, either unsorted or a sorted T cell fraction (not recorded which). The receptor's source is a human donor who was either an allogeneic HSCT recipient or a stem cell or donor lymphocyte infusion donor (not recorded which). It is not recorded whose cells these are; they may come from a transplant donor. The V gene is TRBV10-2, the J gene TRBJ2-4, with 13 bases fitting TRBD2. CDR3: CASRGLAGLQAKNIQYF. The CDR3 region has the DNA TGCGCCAGCAGGGGACTAGCGGGACTTCAAGCCAAAAACATTCAGTACTTC.